The text below deals with one TCR beta chain. The record originates from a study of blood T cell repertoires in COVID-19. Study-level background: Samples taken during acute and convalescent COVID-19 were collected in the United States, Italy and Spain. T cells, B-cell-depleted T cells, or PBMCs supplied cDNA or gDNA.

The CDR3 has 15 amino acids. Looked up from germline, CDR1 is MNHEY and CDR2 is SVGAGI. J was trimmed by 4 bases and V by 6 bases; bases with no gene match: 5. In the study's own analysis: Estimates of nucleated cell counts were drawn from the amplification of reference gene primers. Only in-frame clones appear in the TCRdb table, and some are missing; sequencing was by immunoSEQ multiplex PCR. V and J calls and clone size are copied from that table; D and trimming were computed from the DNA. The profile covers 250,000 to 300,000 clones, with about nine tenths appearing a single time and 2% to 2.5% taken by the ten largest.

This sequence was found in a woman in her fifties or sixties who had recovered from COVID-19. The chain has TRBV6-5 and TRBJ2-1, with 11 bases identical to TRBD2. The source material was peripheral blood. The DNA for the CDR3 is TGTGCCAGCAGACCCCTAGCGGGGGGATACAATGAGCAGTTCTTC. As protein: CASRPLAGGYNEQFF.